This TCR beta chain appears in the sequencing data of a study of OX40 agonist ivuxolimab in advanced cancers. The CDR3 sequence is 15 residues long. Germline CDR1 SGHTS, CDR2 YDEGEE. V lost 1 base, J lost 4 bases, and 3 bases stayed unmatched. This table comes from immunoSEQ multiplex PCR, and its TCRdb copy is limited to in-frame clones, with some not included. In the table there are tens of thousands of clones, roughly 90% of which are singletons. The TCR sequence derives from an adult with an advanced solid tumor such as melanoma, head and neck, liver or kidney cancer. The gene calls are TRBV5-8 and TRBJ1-2; 11 positions match TRBD1. Sequenced here: CD4+ or CD8+ T cells sorted from blood, sampled in a trial of the OX40 agonist ivuxolimab. The DNA for the CDR3 is TGTGCCAGCAGCTTGTGGACAGGGGGCGCCTATGGCTACACCTTC. Encoded protein: CASSLWTGGAYGYTF.